This TCR beta chain originates from a study of T cell changes during pregnancy in multiple sclerosis. Method: immunoSEQ multiplex PCR; TCRdb's copy keeps in-frame clones and lacks some. In the table there are 78,000 or so clones, about 90% of which are singletons. The CDR3 length is 13 residues. V lost 11 bases, J lost 0 bases, and 14 bases lay in between. From germline, CDR1 is ENHRY and CDR2 SYGVKD. The source of this sequence is a female donor with multiple sclerosis, enrolled in a pregnancy study. The sequenced sample was peripheral blood, obtained before pregnancy. The chain carries TRBV10-3 and TRBJ2-7; D possibly corresponds to TRBD1 (6 bases). CDR3 residues: CAARTETSYEQYF. CDR3 coding DNA: TGTGCCGCACGGACAGAGACCTCCTACGAGCAGTACTTC.